This T cell receptor (beta chain) was identified in a study of CD8+ T cells in alopecia areata. The CDR3 covers 13 residues. Germline V gives CDR1 MGHRA, CDR2 YSYEKL. Trimming removed 4 bases from V and 1 base from J, with 8 bases in between. Extracted RNA was reverse transcribed, and the resulting cDNA served as sequencing template. Data came from immunoSEQ multiplex PCR; TCRdb stores just in-frame clones and leaves some out. Of roughly 200,000 clones listed, 56% were seen once; the top ten hold roughly 5.3%. The sample taken for sequencing was CD8+ T cells sorted from blood. The chain couples TRBV4-1 to TRBJ2-7; D is ambiguous. The sequence derives from a human donor in good health. The CDR3, as DNA: TGCGCCAGCAGCCCCCAGCCTTCCTACGAGCAGTACTTC. Translated: CASSPQPSYEQYF.